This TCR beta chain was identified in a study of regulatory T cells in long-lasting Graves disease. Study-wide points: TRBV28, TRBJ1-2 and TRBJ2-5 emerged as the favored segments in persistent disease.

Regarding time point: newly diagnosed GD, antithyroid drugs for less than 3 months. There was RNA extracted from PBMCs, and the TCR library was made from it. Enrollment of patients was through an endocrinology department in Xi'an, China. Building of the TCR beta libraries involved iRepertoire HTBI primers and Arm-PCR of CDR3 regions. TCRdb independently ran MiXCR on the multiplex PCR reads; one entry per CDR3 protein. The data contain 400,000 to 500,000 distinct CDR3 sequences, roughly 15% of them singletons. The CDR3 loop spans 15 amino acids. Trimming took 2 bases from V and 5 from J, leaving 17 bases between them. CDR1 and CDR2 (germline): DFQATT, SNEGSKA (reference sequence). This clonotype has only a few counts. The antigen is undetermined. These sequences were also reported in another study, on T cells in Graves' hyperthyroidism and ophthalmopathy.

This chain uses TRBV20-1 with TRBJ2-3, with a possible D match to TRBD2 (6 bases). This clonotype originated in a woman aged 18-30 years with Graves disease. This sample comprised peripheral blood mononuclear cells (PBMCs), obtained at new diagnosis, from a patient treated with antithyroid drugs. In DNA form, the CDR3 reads TGCAGTGCTAGATCTGGCGGGAATGCCCAAGATACGCAGTATTTT. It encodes CSARSGGNAQDTQYF.